Sequencing of this T cell receptor (beta chain) was carried out in a study of Tregs in tolerant kidney transplant recipients (dated by TCRdb to between 2018 and 2021). Notes on the research overall: The transplants used related donors along with nonmyeloablative bone marrow transplantation, and in the human trials mixed chimerism was transient. The study applied TCRbeta sequencing to find donor-specific regulatory T cells before combined kidney and bone marrow transplantation and then followed those same cells after transplant.

For TCRbeta CDR3 sequencing, genomic DNA from the sorted cells was extracted using the QIAGEN DNeasy Blood and Tissue Kit. High-throughput TCRbeta CDR3 sequencing was carried out commercially through immunoSEQ, with PCR amplification with bias correction and internal controls included. As for how the authors treated the data: Unique productive TCRbeta sequences were defined by CDR3 nucleotide sequence when primers matched and otherwise by CDR3 amino acid sequence together with Vbeta and Jbeta genes. To correct for sorting error, sequences found in more than one sorted population at a frequency ratio of 2:1 or less were discarded, and the remaining shared sequences were assigned to the population with the higher frequency. Sequences were defined as donor-reactive when expanded at least 5-fold in CFSE-low cells versus unstimulated cells and present at a frequency of at least 0.01% in CFSE-low cells. Jensen-Shannon divergence, calculated on the top 100 TCRbeta sequences ranked by frequency, was used to quantify repertoire divergence. When a sample had multiple sequencing runs, each run was corrected for sorting error separately and the runs were then pooled. TCRdb stores this immuneACCESS table with in-frame sequences only. Part of the clones is absent; in the studies checked, under half of the shortfall reflects unresolved V genes, and no reason is known for the rest. The V and J calls and clone size are taken from that table; D and trimming were inferred from the DNA. The table for this sample records fewer than 55,000 clones. The top ten constitute about 0.83% of the sample.

The time point label for this specimen denotes: blood sample drawn before combined kidney and bone marrow transplant. Thawed PBMCs were FACS-sorted into unstimulated Tregs (CD4+CD25+CD127-), CD4+ non-Tregs (CD4+CD25-), CD4 cells and CD8 cells. A few combined kidney and bone marrow transplant recipients from the ITN036ST trial were included as patients, and samples were available only from these trial subjects. Healthy control blood was processed to PBMCs with a Ficoll density gradient and then cryopreserved, whereas patient PBMCs were collected both before and after transplant. CDR1 and CDR2 are drawn from the germline V gene (reference sequence): GTSNPN, SVGIG. Trimming at the junction amounts to 5 bases on V and 7 bases on J, and the germline ends lie 18 bases apart. The CDR3 runs 14 residues from the cysteine to the phenylalanine. The 33 bases shown cover part of the CDR3, and their frame starts at base 1.

On this clone itself: It has no known antigen specificity. The read terminates 3 residues ahead of where the CDR3 ends, so the germline J gene completes it.

Overall study results and their limits: Donor-specific Treg expansion was found to exceed global Treg expansion in tolerant patients, suggesting antigen-driven rather than nonspecific expansion. The study was constrained by small patient numbers, and validation of the findings is required in larger populations and under other immunosuppression protocols. Expanding Tregs with activated donor B cells appeared to identify the most biologically relevant and donor-specific TCRbeta repertoire. Biological reproducibility was not examined directly, but technical replication error appeared to be minimal. For some patients, the PCR primers changed as time went on, which meant samples from those patients could not be compared with one another at the nucleotide level.

This TCR came from a human donor who received a combined kidney and bone marrow transplant. This specimen was CD4+ T cells from blood, taken before the transplant. The chain is encoded by TRBV30 joined to TRBJ2-1; the D gene is perhaps TRBD1 or TRBD2, each of them matching over 5 bases. CDR3 reads: CAWSRGKRENEQFF. CDR3 DNA (partial): TGTGCCTGGTCGAGGGGCAAAAGGGAAAATGAG. Where the CDR3 stops, the reference TRBV30 and TRBJ2-1 genes take over; the full variable domain is SQTIHQWPATLVQPVGSPLSLECTVEGTSNPNLYWYRQAAGRGLQLLFYSVGIGQISSEVPQNLSASRPQDRQFILSSKKLLLSDSGFYLCAWSRGKRENEQFFGPGTRLTVL.